The rows below give T cell receptor beta chains drawn from one sample of a study of T-cell memory formation after mild COVID-19. TCRdb fed the 5' RACE reads into MiXCR, producing one record per CDR3 protein. Of hundreds of thousands of distinct CDR3 sequences listed, 17% are singletons. The sample was PBMCs or a T cell subset sorted from them (not recorded which). The receptors shown here come from an adult woman who had mild COVID-19 (a few samples of this study predate the infection). Cell type and time point are not known. CDR3s include the opening cysteine and the closing phenylalanine or tryptophan. A D gene is named only where the DNA matches it firmly. Not all rows give a size; the values are once, few, many and, for expanded clones, a class.

cdr3_length	v_call	clone_size	j_call	d_call	cdr3_nt	cdr3_aa
12	TRBV24-1	few	TRBJ2-3	.	TGTGCCACCCAAGGACCGGGCGATACGCAGTATTTT	CATQGPGDTQYF
14	TRBV19	.	TRBJ1-1	.	TGTGCCAGTAGTCCTGGGGCGCGTTATACTGAAGCTTTCTTT	CASSPGARYTEAFF
15	TRBV7-9	few	TRBJ2-3	TRBD1	TGTGCCAGCAGCGAAAGGGACAGGGCGGCAGATACGCAGTATTTT	CASSERDRAADTQYF
16	TRBV3-1	.	TRBJ2-2	.	TGTGCCAGCAGCCAAGTGTCGGCAGGGGACACCGGGGAGCTGTTTTTT	CASSQVSAGDTGELFF
16	TRBV6-6	.	TRBJ1-1	TRBD1	TGTGCCAGCAGTTACTCACCGGGACAGGTCCCCACTGAAGCTTTCTTT	CASSYSPGQVPTEAFF
14	TRBV5-1	.	TRBJ2-1	.	TGCGCCAGTAGGGGGTTCTCCTCCTACAATGAGCAGTTCTTC	CASRGFSSYNEQFF
15	TRBV15	few	TRBJ2-4	TRBD1	TGTGCCACCAGCAGTGAACAGGGGGCCAAAAACATTCAGTACTTC	CATSSEQGAKNIQYF
14	TRBV4-2	.	TRBJ2-1	TRBD1	TGTGCCAGCAGCCCTCCCCGGGACAGGGGTGAGCAGTTCTTC	CASSPPRDRGEQFF
17	TRBV4-1	.	TRBJ2-3	TRBD2	TGCGCCAGCAGCCAACGACTAGCGGGGGGGCTTTCAGATACGCAGTATTTT	CASSQRLAGGLSDTQYF
14	TRBV24-1	once	TRBJ1-1	.	TGTGCCACCAGTGACGGGACGGAGAACACTGAAGCTTTCTTT	CATSDGTENTEAFF
14	TRBV7-3	.	TRBJ2-7	.	TGTGCCAGCAGCTTAACGCCGAGGGGCTACGAGCAGTACTTC	CASSLTPRGYEQYF
15	TRBV9	.	TRBJ1-1	.	TGTGCCAGCAGCTTGGCCTCGGACCCTAACACTGAAGCTTTCTTT	CASSLASDPNTEAFF
15	TRBV12-3/TRBV12-4	.	TRBJ2-7	.	TGTGCCAGCAGTCCTCAGGCCGTAGGCTCCTACGAGCAGTACTTC	CASSPQAVGSYEQYF
16	TRBV18	.	TRBJ2-7	TRBD1	TGTGCCAGCTCACTCGACCGGGACAGGGGTTTCTACGAGCAGTACTTC	CASSLDRDRGFYEQYF
20	TRBV15	few	TRBJ2-3	TRBD2	TGTGCCACCAGCAGAGATAGGAGGACTAGCGGAACCTATAGCACAGATACGCAGTATTTT	CATSRDRRTSGTYSTDTQYF
12	TRBV25-1	few	TRBJ2-1	.	TGTGCCAGCAGTGAGGGCTACAATGAGCAGTTCTTC	CASSEGYNEQFF
16	TRBV14	many	TRBJ1-1	.	TGTGCCAGCAGCCCAAGTCAAGGGTTTATGAACACTGAAGCTTTCTTT	CASSPSQGFMNTEAFF
16	TRBV24-1	.	TRBJ1-2	TRBD1	TGTGCCACCAGTGACCCGGGGACAGGGGGGTCCTATGGCTACACCTTC	CATSDPGTGGSYGYTF
15	TRBV6-5	.	TRBJ1-1	.	TGTGCCAGCAGTTACTCGACGCAGGGTGGGACTGAAGCTTTCTTT	CASSYSTQGGTEAFF
12	TRBV7-9	.	TRBJ2-3	TRBD1	TGTGCCAGCAGTTCCATCCGGGACAGGCAGTATTTT	CASSSIRDRQYF
14	TRBV24-1	.	TRBJ2-5	TRBD1	TGTGCCACCTCTCAGACAGGGCCTCAAGAGACCCAGTACTTC	CATSQTGPQETQYF
15	TRBV5-1	.	TRBJ2-3	TRBD2	TGCGCCAGCAGCCCGGGACTAGCGAACCCAGATACGCAGTATTTT	CASSPGLANPDTQYF
15	TRBV24-1	.	TRBJ2-7	TRBD1	TGTGCCACCAGTGATTCGGGGACAGGGTCATACGAGCAGTACTTC	CATSDSGTGSYEQYF
15	TRBV12-3/TRBV12-4	few	TRBJ2-3	.	TGTGCCAGCAGCCCCCCCTCGGGGGACACAGATACGCAGTATTTT	CASSPPSGDTDTQYF
13	TRBV29-1	few	TRBJ2-2	.	TGCAGCACCAGGGAACGGGTCACCGGGGAGCTGTTTTTT	CSTRERVTGELFF
14	TRBV20-1	few	TRBJ2-7	.	TGCAGTGCTAGAGGAAGTACATGGGCGGACGAGCAGTACTTC	CSARGSTWADEQYF
15	TRBV30	few	TRBJ2-1	.	TGTGCCTGGGGTTCTATGGGCGCCCGATACAATGAGCAGTTCTTC	CAWGSMGARYNEQFF
13	TRBV29-1	.	TRBJ2-3	.	TGCAGCGTTAAGACTGTCTTGCTGGGTACGCAGTATTTT	CSVKTVLLGTQYF
12	TRBV7-9	few	TRBJ1-2	.	TGTGCCAGCAGCTCCCGCAGCTCTGGCTACACCTTC	CASSSRSSGYTF
13	TRBV20-1	few	TRBJ1-1	.	TGCAGTGCTAGATGGGGGATGAACACTGAAGCTTTCTTT	CSARWGMNTEAFF
15	TRBV12-3/TRBV12-4	.	TRBJ1-1	.	TGTGCCAGCAGTTTCGCCCGGGGCCTGAACACTGAAGCTTTCTTT	CASSFARGLNTEAFF
12	TRBV7-2	many	TRBJ2-7	.	TGTGCCAGCAGCTTTAGTCGGGGCGAGCAGTACTTC	CASSFSRGEQYF
14	TRBV7-9	few	TRBJ1-1	.	TGTGCCAGCAGCCGCGAGGGGGGAATGGATGAAGCTTTCTTT	CASSREGGMDEAFF
14	TRBV7-8	.	TRBJ1-1	.	TGTGCCAGAAGCTTAGGAGGTGGGGGCACTGAAGCTTTCTTT	CARSLGGGGTEAFF